The rows below give T cell receptor beta chains drawn from one sample of a study of T cell repertoires in aging, cancer and after chemotherapy. MiXCR, run by TCRdb on the multiplex PCR reads, gives a single entry per CDR3 protein. The data contain roughly 9,100 distinct CDR3 sequences, 30% to 40% of them singletons. The sample was blood. The origin of the receptors is a human donor in good health. The CDR3 runs from the conserved cysteine through the conserved F or W. The D gene is left open where the match is weak. The listing skips clone size in some rows; elsewhere it reads once, few, many or a size class.

D gene: .; V gene: TRBV4-3; J gene: TRBJ1-6; CDR3 length: 14; clone size: .; CDR3 DNA: TGCGCCAGCAGCCAAGAAGGGTACAATTCACACCTCCACTTT; CDR3 protein: CASSQEGYNSHLHF
D gene: .; V gene: TRBV19; J gene: TRBJ2-1; CDR3 length: 18; clone size: .; CDR3 DNA: TGTGCCAGTAGTATTCTTAAGATTGGGTCAGTCGGGTACAATGAGCAGTTCTTC; CDR3 protein: CASSILKIGSVGYNEQFF
D gene: .; V gene: TRBV7-9; J gene: TRBJ1-3; CDR3 length: 15; clone size: few; CDR3 DNA: TGTGCCAGCAGCCAGGGACCGGGGCGAGGAAACACCATATATTTT; CDR3 protein: CASSQGPGRGNTIYF
D gene: .; V gene: TRBV7-3; J gene: TRBJ2-2; CDR3 length: 14; clone size: .; CDR3 DNA: TGTGCCAGCAGCTTAGTTGGCAGGTCACGGGAGCTGTTTTTT; CDR3 protein: CASSLVGRSRELFF
D gene: .; V gene: TRBV14; J gene: TRBJ2-3; CDR3 length: 12; clone size: .; CDR3 DNA: TGTGCCAGCAGCCTCATGGCAGATACGCAGTATTTT; CDR3 protein: CASSLMADTQYF
D gene: .; V gene: TRBV7-6; J gene: TRBJ2-1; CDR3 length: 11; clone size: .; CDR3 DNA: TGTGCCAGCAGCCGGAAGGATGAGCAGTTCTTC; CDR3 protein: CASSRKDEQFF
D gene: TRBD1; V gene: TRBV29-1; J gene: TRBJ2-1; CDR3 length: 13; clone size: .; CDR3 DNA: TGCAGCGCCGGACAGGGACTCCGGCATGAGCAGTTCTTC; CDR3 protein: CSAGQGLRHEQFF
D gene: .; V gene: TRBV7-2; J gene: TRBJ1-5; CDR3 length: 13; clone size: .; CDR3 DNA: TGTGCCAGCAGCTTAACAGTAAATCAGCCCCAGCATTTT; CDR3 protein: CASSLTVNQPQHF
D gene: .; V gene: TRBV7-2; J gene: TRBJ2-6; CDR3 length: 15; clone size: few; CDR3 DNA: TGTGCCAGCAGCTTCGGGGGTACCGGGGCCAACGTCCTGACTTTC; CDR3 protein: CASSFGGTGANVLTF
D gene: .; V gene: TRBV6-2/TRBV6-3; J gene: TRBJ1-5; CDR3 length: 13; clone size: .; CDR3 DNA: TGTGCCAGTACCCCCGGTGGCTCACAGTCCCAGCATTTT; CDR3 protein: CASTPGGSQSQHF
D gene: TRBD1; V gene: TRBV29-1; J gene: TRBJ1-1; CDR3 length: 18; clone size: .; CDR3 DNA: TGCAGCGTTGAAGTTTCGGACAGGGGGTACCCAGGGGCCACTGAAGCTTTCTTT; CDR3 protein: CSVEVSDRGYPGATEAFF
D gene: .; V gene: TRBV19; J gene: TRBJ1-5; CDR3 length: 15; clone size: few; CDR3 DNA: TGTGCCAGTACGATTGAGGGGTATGGCAATCAGCCCCAGCATTTT; CDR3 protein: CASTIEGYGNQPQHF
D gene: .; V gene: TRBV7-9; J gene: TRBJ2-3; CDR3 length: 14; clone size: few; CDR3 DNA: TGTGCCAGCAGATCTAGCTTGGGCACAGATACGCAGTATTTT; CDR3 protein: CASRSSLGTDTQYF
D gene: TRBD2; V gene: TRBV29-1; J gene: TRBJ2-3; CDR3 length: 15; clone size: few; CDR3 DNA: TGCAGCGCTTGCACTAGCGGGGGGCCGGGAGATACGCAGTATTTT; CDR3 protein: CSACTSGGPGDTQYF
D gene: .; V gene: TRBV19; J gene: TRBJ2-1; CDR3 length: 13; clone size: .; CDR3 DNA: TGTGCCAGTAACGTGGGGGTTTACAATGAGCAGTTCTTC; CDR3 protein: CASNVGVYNEQFF
D gene: .; V gene: TRBV7-2; J gene: TRBJ2-1; CDR3 length: 13; clone size: .; CDR3 DNA: TGTGCCAGCAGTTTCCGAGCAGCCGATGAGCAGTTCTTC; CDR3 protein: CASSFRAADEQFF
D gene: .; V gene: TRBV6-6; J gene: TRBJ2-7; CDR3 length: 16; clone size: medium-sized; CDR3 DNA: TGTGCCAGCAGTTACTCGAGCCCCGGGGCGGCCTACGAGCAGTACTTC; CDR3 protein: CASSYSSPGAAYEQYF
D gene: .; V gene: TRBV25-1; J gene: TRBJ1-1; CDR3 length: 12; clone size: .; CDR3 DNA: TGTGCCAGCAGTGAATACGGCAGGGAAGCTTTCTTT; CDR3 protein: CASSEYGREAFF
D gene: .; V gene: TRBV5-4; J gene: TRBJ2-2; CDR3 length: 13; clone size: .; CDR3 DNA: TGTGCCAGCAGCATAGGACAGCCCGGGGAGCTGTTTTTT; CDR3 protein: CASSIGQPGELFF
D gene: .; V gene: TRBV5-1; J gene: TRBJ1-1; CDR3 length: 15; clone size: .; CDR3 DNA: TGCGAAAGAAGATTGGATGGAAGATTGAAAAATGAAGATTTATTT; CDR3 protein: CERRLDGRLKNEDLF
D gene: .; V gene: TRBV6-5; J gene: TRBJ1-1; CDR3 length: 16; clone size: .; CDR3 DNA: TGTGCCAGCAGTTATCCGTCGAAGTCCCCCGGTACTGAAGCTTTCTTT; CDR3 protein: CASSYPSKSPGTEAFF
D gene: .; V gene: TRBV12-3/TRBV12-4; J gene: TRBJ1-2; CDR3 length: 12; clone size: .; CDR3 DNA: TGTGCCAGCAGTTTACGGGGGGTTGGCTACACCTTC; CDR3 protein: CASSLRGVGYTF
D gene: .; V gene: TRBV6-6; J gene: TRBJ1-2; CDR3 length: 11; clone size: .; CDR3 DNA: TGTGCCAGCAGGGTTGAGGGGGGCTACACCTTC; CDR3 protein: CASRVEGGYTF
D gene: .; V gene: TRBV29-1; J gene: TRBJ1-2; CDR3 length: 11; clone size: medium-sized; CDR3 DNA: TGCAGCGTTGTCCGGGACTATGGCTACACCTTC; CDR3 protein: CSVVRDYGYTF
D gene: .; V gene: TRBV12-5; J gene: TRBJ2-2; CDR3 length: 19; clone size: .; CDR3 DNA: TGTGCTAGTGGTTTCAAGAACCTGTGGGAGGGGGGGCCTACCGGGGAGCTGTTTTTT; CDR3 protein: CASGFKNLWEGGPTGELFF
D gene: TRBD1; V gene: TRBV7-9; J gene: TRBJ1-2; CDR3 length: 14; clone size: few; CDR3 DNA: TGTGCCAGCAGTCCGGGACAGGCCCACTATGGCTACACCTTC; CDR3 protein: CASSPGQAHYGYTF
D gene: .; V gene: TRBV20-1; J gene: TRBJ2-3; CDR3 length: 13; clone size: few; CDR3 DNA: TGCAGTGCTAGAGGCATGGGCACAGATACGCAGTATTTT; CDR3 protein: CSARGMGTDTQYF
D gene: .; V gene: TRBV19; J gene: TRBJ1-5; CDR3 length: 16; clone size: few; CDR3 DNA: TGTGCCAGTAGTATCGGACTTAAAGGGGGCAATCAGCCCCAGCATTTT; CDR3 protein: CASSIGLKGGNQPQHF
D gene: .; V gene: TRBV7-2; J gene: TRBJ2-1; CDR3 length: 13; clone size: .; CDR3 DNA: TGTGCCAGCAGCTTATCTGGGAACGATGAGCAGTTCTTC; CDR3 protein: CASSLSGNDEQFF
D gene: .; V gene: TRBV6-5; J gene: TRBJ1-1; CDR3 length: 14; clone size: few; CDR3 DNA: TGTGCCAGCAGTCGCCACGGGACCCACACTGAAGCTTTCTTT; CDR3 protein: CASSRHGTHTEAFF
D gene: TRBD1; V gene: TRBV12-3/TRBV12-4; J gene: TRBJ1-1; CDR3 length: 16; clone size: .; CDR3 DNA: TGTGCCAGCAGCAGGACAGGGTACATTGTGAACACTGAAGCTTTCTTT; CDR3 protein: CASSRTGYIVNTEAFF
D gene: .; V gene: TRBV6-1; J gene: TRBJ1-5; CDR3 length: 16; clone size: .; CDR3 DNA: TGTGCCAGCATCCCCCCCGGTGTGCCGCTCAATCAGCCCCAGCATTTT; CDR3 protein: CASIPPGVPLNQPQHF
D gene: .; V gene: TRBV27; J gene: TRBJ2-2; CDR3 length: 13; clone size: few; CDR3 DNA: TGTGCCAGCAGTTTGGTTCAGGGTGGGGAGCTGTTTTTT; CDR3 protein: CASSLVQGGELFF
D gene: .; V gene: TRBV5-4; J gene: TRBJ1-6; CDR3 length: 11; clone size: .; CDR3 DNA: TGTGCCAGCAGCTGGGGACGGGTCCTCCACTTT; CDR3 protein: CASSWGRVLHF
D gene: .; V gene: TRBV5-1; J gene: TRBJ1-2; CDR3 length: 13; clone size: few; CDR3 DNA: TGCGCCAGCAGCTTGGGGGGGCTTAAAGGCTACACCTTC; CDR3 protein: CASSLGGLKGYTF
D gene: .; V gene: TRBV20-1; J gene: TRBJ2-3; CDR3 length: 11; clone size: few; CDR3 DNA: TGCAGTGCTGGGGTGGGGCTAGTCTACTATTTT; CDR3 protein: CSAGVGLVYYF
D gene: TRBD2; V gene: TRBV5-1; J gene: TRBJ2-7; CDR3 length: 13; clone size: .; CDR3 DNA: TGCGCCAGCAGCTTGGGGGGGGGATACGAGCAGTACTTC; CDR3 protein: CASSLGGGYEQYF
D gene: TRBD2; V gene: TRBV6-5; J gene: TRBJ2-7; CDR3 length: 15; clone size: .; CDR3 DNA: TGTGCCAGCAGAGTAGCGGGGGGGGGCGCCTACGAGCAGTACTTC; CDR3 protein: CASRVAGGGAYEQYF
D gene: .; V gene: TRBV5-6; J gene: TRBJ2-7; CDR3 length: 12; clone size: few; CDR3 DNA: TGTGCCAGCAGCTTGACCTCCTACGAGCAGTACTTC; CDR3 protein: CASSLTSYEQYF
D gene: .; V gene: TRBV27; J gene: TRBJ2-3; CDR3 length: 14; clone size: once; CDR3 DNA: TGTGCCAGCAGTTTGTCAACGGGGGCATATACGCAGTATTTT; CDR3 protein: CASSLSTGAYTQYF
D gene: .; V gene: TRBV18; J gene: TRBJ1-6; CDR3 length: 15; clone size: .; CDR3 DNA: TGTGCCAGCTCACCACAGGGAGGTGACGACTCACCCCTCCACTTT; CDR3 protein: CASSPQGGDDSPLHF
D gene: TRBD1; V gene: TRBV27; J gene: TRBJ1-6; CDR3 length: 17; clone size: .; CDR3 DNA: TGTGCCAGCACTTGGTGGGCAGGGGGTAAAAATAATTCACCCCTCCACTTT; CDR3 protein: CASTWWAGGKNNSPLHF
D gene: .; V gene: TRBV15; J gene: TRBJ2-5; CDR3 length: 16; clone size: few; CDR3 DNA: TGTGCCACCAGCAGAGAGCAGGTGGGTCCGCAAGAGACCCAGTACTTC; CDR3 protein: CATSREQVGPQETQYF